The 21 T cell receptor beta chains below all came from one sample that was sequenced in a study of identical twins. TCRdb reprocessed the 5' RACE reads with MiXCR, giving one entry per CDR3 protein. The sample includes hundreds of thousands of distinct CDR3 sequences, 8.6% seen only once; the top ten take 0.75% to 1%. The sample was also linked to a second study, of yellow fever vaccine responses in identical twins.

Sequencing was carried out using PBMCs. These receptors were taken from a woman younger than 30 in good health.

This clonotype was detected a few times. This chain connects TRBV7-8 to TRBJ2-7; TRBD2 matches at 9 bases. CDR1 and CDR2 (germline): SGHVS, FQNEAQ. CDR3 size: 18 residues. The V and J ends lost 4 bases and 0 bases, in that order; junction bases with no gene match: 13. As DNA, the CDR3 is TGTGCCAGCAGCTACGGGGGGGCTAGCGGGGTTAGCTCCTACGAGCAGTACTTC. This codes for CASSYGGASGVSSYEQYF.

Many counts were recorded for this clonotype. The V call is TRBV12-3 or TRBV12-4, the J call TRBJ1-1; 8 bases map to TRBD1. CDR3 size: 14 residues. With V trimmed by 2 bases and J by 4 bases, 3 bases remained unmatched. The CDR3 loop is CASSLQGARTEAFF. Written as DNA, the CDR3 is TGTGCCAGCAGTTTACAGGGGGCGCGCACTGAAGCTTTCTTT.

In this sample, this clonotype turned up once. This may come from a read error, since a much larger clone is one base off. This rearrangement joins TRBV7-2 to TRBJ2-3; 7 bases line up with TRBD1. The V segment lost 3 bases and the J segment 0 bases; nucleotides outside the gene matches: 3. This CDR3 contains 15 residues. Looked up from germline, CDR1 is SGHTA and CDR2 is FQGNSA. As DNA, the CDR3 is TGTGCCAGCAGCTTCAAGGGGGCTAGCACAGATACGCAGTATTTT. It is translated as CASSFKGASTDTQYF.

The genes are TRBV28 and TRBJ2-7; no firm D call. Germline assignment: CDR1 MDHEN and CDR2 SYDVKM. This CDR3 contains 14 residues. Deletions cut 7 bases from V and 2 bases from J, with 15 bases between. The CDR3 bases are TGTGCCAGCAATATGAAACAGCCACCCTACGAGCAGTACTTC. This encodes CASNMKQPPYEQYF.

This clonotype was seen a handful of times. In DNA form, the CDR3 reads TGTGCCAGCAGCCCGGGACAGGGGGACCAGCCCCAGCATTTT. Protein product: CASSPGQGDQPQHF. The chain carries TRBV5-8 and TRBJ1-5, with TRBD1 identical over 11 bases. In germline, CDR1 is SGHTS, CDR2 YDEGEE. V was pared by 4 bases and J by 7 bases, with 4 bases of the junction left unmatched. The CDR3 totals 14 residues.

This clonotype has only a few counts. CDR3 nucleotides: TGTGCCAGCAGCTTAGCCGCGAATGGCTACACCTTC. It codes for CASSLAANGYTF. The rearrangement links TRBV7-9 to TRBJ1-2; no firm D call. The CDR3 has 12 amino acids. Trimming took 0 bases from V and 6 from J, leaving 5 bases between them. The germline gives CDR1 SEHNR, CDR2 FQNEAQ (reference sequence).

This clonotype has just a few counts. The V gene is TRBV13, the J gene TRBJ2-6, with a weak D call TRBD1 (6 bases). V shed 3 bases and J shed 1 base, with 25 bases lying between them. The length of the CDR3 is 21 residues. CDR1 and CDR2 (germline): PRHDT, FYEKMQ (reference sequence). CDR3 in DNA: TGTGCCAGCAGCTTGTTACTACCCGGGTGGACAGCTTCTTCTGGGGCCAACGTCCTGACTTTC. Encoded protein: CASSLLLPGWTASSGANVLTF. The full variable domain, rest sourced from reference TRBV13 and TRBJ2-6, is AAGVIQSPRHLIKEKRETATLKCYPIPRHDTVYWYQQGPGQDPQFLISFYEKMQSDKGSIPDRFSAQQFSDYHSELNMSSLELGDSALYFCASSLLLPGWTASSGANVLTFGAGSRLTVL.

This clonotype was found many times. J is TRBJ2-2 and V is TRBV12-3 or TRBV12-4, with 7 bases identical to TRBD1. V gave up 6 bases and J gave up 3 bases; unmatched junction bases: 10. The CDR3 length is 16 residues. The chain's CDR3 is CASSSDPGQHTGELFF. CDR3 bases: TGTGCCAGCAGCTCAGATCCGGGACAGCACACCGGGGAGCTGTTTTTT.

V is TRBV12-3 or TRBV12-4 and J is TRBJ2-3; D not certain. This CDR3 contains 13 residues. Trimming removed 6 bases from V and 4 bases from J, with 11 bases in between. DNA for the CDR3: TGTGCCAGCAGGATCTGGGGATCAGATACGCAGTATTTT. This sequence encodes CASRIWGSDTQYF.

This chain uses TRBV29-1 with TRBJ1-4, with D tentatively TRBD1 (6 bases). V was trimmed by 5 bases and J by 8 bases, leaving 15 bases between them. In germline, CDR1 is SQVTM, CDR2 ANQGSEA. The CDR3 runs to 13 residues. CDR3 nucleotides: TGCAGCGTTTGGGGAACAGGGAACGAAAAACTGTTTTTT. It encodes CSVWGTGNEKLFF.

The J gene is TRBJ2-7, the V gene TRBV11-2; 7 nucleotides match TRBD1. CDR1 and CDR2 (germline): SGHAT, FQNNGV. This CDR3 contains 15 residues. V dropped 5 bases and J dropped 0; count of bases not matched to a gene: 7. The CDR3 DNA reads TGTGCCAGCAGCAGTCCGGGACAGCGCTCCTACGAGCAGTACTTC. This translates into CASSSPGQRSYEQYF.

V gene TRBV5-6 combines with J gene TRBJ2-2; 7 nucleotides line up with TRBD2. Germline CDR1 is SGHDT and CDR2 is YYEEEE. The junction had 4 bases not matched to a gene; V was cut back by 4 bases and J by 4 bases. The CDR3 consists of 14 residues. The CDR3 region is CASSPPGGTGELFF. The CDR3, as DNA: TGTGCCAGCAGCCCGCCGGGGGGCACCGGGGAGCTGTTTTTT.

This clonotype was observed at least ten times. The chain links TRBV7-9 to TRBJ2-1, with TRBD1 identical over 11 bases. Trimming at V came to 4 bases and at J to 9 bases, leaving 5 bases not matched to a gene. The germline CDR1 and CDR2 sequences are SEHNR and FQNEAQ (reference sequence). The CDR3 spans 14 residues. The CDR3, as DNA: TGTGCCAGCAGCTCTTGGACAGGGGGCGGTGAGCAGTTCTTC. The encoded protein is CASSSWTGGGEQFF.

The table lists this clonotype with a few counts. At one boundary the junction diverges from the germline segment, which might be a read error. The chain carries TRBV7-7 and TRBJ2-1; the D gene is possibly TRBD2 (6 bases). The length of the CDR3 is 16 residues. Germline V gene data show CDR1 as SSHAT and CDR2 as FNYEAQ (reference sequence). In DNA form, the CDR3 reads TGTGCTAGCAGCTTAGGTGCCTTCGGACTACTCAATGAGCAGTTCTTC. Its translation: CASSLGAFGLLNEQFF.

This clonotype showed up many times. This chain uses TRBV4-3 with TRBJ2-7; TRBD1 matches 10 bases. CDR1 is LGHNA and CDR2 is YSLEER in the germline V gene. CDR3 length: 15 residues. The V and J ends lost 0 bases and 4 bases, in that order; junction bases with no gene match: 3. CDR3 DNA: TGCGCCAGCAGCCAAGATGGACAGGGGGTTTACGAGCAGTACTTC. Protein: CASSQDGQGVYEQYF.

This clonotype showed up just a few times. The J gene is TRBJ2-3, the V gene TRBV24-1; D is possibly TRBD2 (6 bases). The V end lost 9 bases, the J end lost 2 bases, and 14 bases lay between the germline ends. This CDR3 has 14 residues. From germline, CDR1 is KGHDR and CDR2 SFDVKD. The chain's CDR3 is CATGSAGPTDTQYF. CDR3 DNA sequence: TGTGCCACCGGGAGTGCGGGGCCCACAGATACGCAGTATTTT.

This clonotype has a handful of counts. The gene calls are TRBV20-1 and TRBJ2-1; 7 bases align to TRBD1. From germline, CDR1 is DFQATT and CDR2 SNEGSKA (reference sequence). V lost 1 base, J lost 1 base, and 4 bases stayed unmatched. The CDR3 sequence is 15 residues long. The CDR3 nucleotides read TGCAGTGCTAGAGTCGGGGACAGATCCTACAATGAGCAGTTCTTC. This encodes CSARVGDRSYNEQFF.

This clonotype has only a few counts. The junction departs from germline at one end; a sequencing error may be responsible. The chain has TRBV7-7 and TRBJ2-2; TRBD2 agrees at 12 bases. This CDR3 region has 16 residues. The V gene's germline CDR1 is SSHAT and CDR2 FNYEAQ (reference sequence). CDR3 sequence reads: CASSPTLLAGGGELFF. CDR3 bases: TGTGCTAGCAGCCCGACCCTACTAGCGGGAGGCGGGGAGCTGTTTTTT.

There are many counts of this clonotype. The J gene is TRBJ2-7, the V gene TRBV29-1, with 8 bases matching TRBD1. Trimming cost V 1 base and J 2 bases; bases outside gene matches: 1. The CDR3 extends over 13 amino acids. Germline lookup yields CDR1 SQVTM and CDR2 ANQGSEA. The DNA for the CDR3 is TGCAGCGTTGAAGCGGGACAGGCCTACGAGCAGTACTTC. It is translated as CSVEAGQAYEQYF.

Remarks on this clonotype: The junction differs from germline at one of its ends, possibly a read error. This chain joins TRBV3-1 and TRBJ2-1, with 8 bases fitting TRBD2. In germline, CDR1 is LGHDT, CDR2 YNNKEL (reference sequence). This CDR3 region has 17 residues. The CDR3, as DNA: TGTGCCGGCAGCCAGAGATTAGCGGGGCAGAGTTACAATGAGCAGTTCTTC. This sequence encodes CAGSQRLAGQSYNEQFF.

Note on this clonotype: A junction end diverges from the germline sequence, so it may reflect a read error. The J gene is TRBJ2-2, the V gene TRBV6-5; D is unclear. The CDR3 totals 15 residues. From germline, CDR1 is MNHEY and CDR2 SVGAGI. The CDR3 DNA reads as TGTGCCAGTAGTTACGACGGGTCGGGCACCGGGGAGCTGTTTTTT. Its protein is CASSYDGSGTGELFF.